These T cell receptor beta chains were read from a single sample in a study of T cell responses to AZD1222 COVID-19 vaccine. Libraries were prepared by immunoSEQ multiplex PCR; TCRdb keeps only in-frame clonotypes and omits some of them. The table includes fewer than 150,000 clones, approximately 90% detected once. The material was peripheral blood, obtained 28 days after the second AZD1222 dose. Receptors originate from an adult who received the AZD1222 COVID-19 vaccine. CDR3s include the opening cysteine and the closing phenylalanine or tryptophan. D genes are given only for firm matches. Size values are once, few and many counts, or a class for expanded clones, and some rows have none.

>.|TRBJ1-6|TRBV7-9|.
CASSPYSTPNSGSPLHF
TGTGCCAGCAGCCCCTATTCCACCCCGAATAGTGGTTCACCCCTCCACTTT
>.|TRBJ2-1|TRBV14|TRBD2
CASSQASGGYNEQFF
TGTGCCAGCAGCCAAGCTAGCGGGGGTTACAATGAGCAGTTCTTC
>.|TRBJ1-5|TRBV19|TRBD1
CASQQGTYRGGNQPQHF
TGTGCCAGTCAACAAGGGACCTACAGGGGCGGCAATCAGCCCCAGCATTTT
>once|TRBJ2-5|TRBV6-5|TRBD1
CASRRSGTGRETQYF
TGTGCCAGCAGACGATCCGGGACAGGGCGCGAGACCCAGTACTTC
>.|TRBJ2-6|TRBV9|.
CASSVEGLNSGANVLTF
TGTGCCAGCAGCGTAGAGGGCTTGAACTCTGGGGCCAACGTCCTGACTTTC
>.|TRBJ1-5|TRBV4-1|.
CASSQSGSRGPYSNQPQHF
TGCGCCAGCAGCCAGTCGGGGTCCCGCGGGCCTTATAGCAATCAGCCCCAGCATTTT
>once|TRBJ1-3|TRBV7-9|.
CAVYASGNTIYF
TGTGCTGTGTATGCCTCTGGAAACACCATATATTTT
>.|TRBJ2-1|TRBV2|TRBD2
CASSASGGGQYNEQFF
TGTGCCAGCAGTGCCAGCGGGGGGGGTCAATACAATGAGCAGTTCTTC
>.|TRBJ2-2|TRBV5-6|.
CASSLTMTGVYTGELFF
TGTGCCAGCAGCTTAACCATGACGGGGGTCTACACCGGGGAGCTGTTTTTT
>.|TRBJ2-1|TRBV7-7|.
CASSSDLTPYNEQFF
TGTGCTAGCAGTTCTGACTTGACGCCCTACAATGAGCAGTTCTTC
>.|TRBJ2-7|TRBV4-1|.
CASSQEGEDEQYF
TGCGCCAGCAGCCAAGAGGGCGAGGATGAGCAGTACTTC
>.|TRBJ2-2|TRBV29-1|.
CSANTGSDTGELFF
TGCAGCGCTAACACAGGGTCGGACACCGGGGAGCTGTTTTTT
>.|TRBJ2-7|TRBV2|.
CASVREREQYF
TGTGCCAGCGTCCGGGAGAGGGAGCAGTACTTC
>.|TRBJ1-3|TRBV6-5|.
CASTGSGNTIYF
TGTGCCAGCACAGGGTCTGGAAACACCATATATTTT
>.|TRBJ1-5|TRBV19|.
CASAEGTNSNQPQHF
TGTGCCTCCGCGGAGGGAACTAATAGCAATCAGCCCCAGCATTTT
>.|TRBJ1-1|TRBV6-2/TRBV6-3|.
CASSQTGNTEAFF
TGTGCCAGCAGTCAAACAGGGAACACTGAAGCTTTCTTT
>few|TRBJ2-3|TRBV6-4|.
CASSDRQGNTDTQYF
TGTGCCAGCAGTGACCGGCAGGGCAACACAGATACGCAGTATTTT
>.|TRBJ2-3|TRBV5-6|.
CASSKTGTTTDTQYF
TGTGCCAGCAGCAAGACCGGGACCACCACAGATACGCAGTATTTT
>.|TRBJ2-3|TRBV15|.
CATSRGGLADTQYF
TGTGCCACCAGCAGAGGGGGACTCGCAGATACGCAGTATTTT
>.|TRBJ2-7|TRBV7-9|.
CASSPGRRGISLYEQYF
TGTGCCAGCAGCCCTGGCCGGCGGGGAATCTCTCTCTACGAGCAGTACTTC
>few|TRBJ1-2|TRBV6-2/TRBV6-3|TRBD1
CASSSGTGGGKSGYTF
TGTGCCAGCAGTTCCGGGACAGGGGGCGGAAAATCCGGCTACACCTTC
>.|TRBJ1-5|TRBV12-3/TRBV12-4|.
CASSLSSQPQHF
TGTGCCAGCAGTTTATCTAGTCAGCCCCAGCATTTT
>.|TRBJ1-5|TRBV6-5|.
CASSASQPQHF
TGTGCCAGCAGCGCTTCTCAGCCCCAGCATTTT
>.|TRBJ2-2|TRBV12-3/TRBV12-4|.
CASSKTGELFF
TGTGCCAGCAGCAAGACCGGGGAGCTGTTTTTT
>.|TRBJ2-6|TRBV3-1/TRBV3-2|.
CASSPFEGSSGANVLTF
TGTGCCAGCAGCCCCTTTGAGGGCTCCTCTGGGGCCAACGTCCTGACTTTC
>.|TRBJ2-2|TRBV12-3/TRBV12-4|.
CASRGTNTGELFF
TGTGCCAGTCGGGGGACGAACACCGGGGAGCTGTTTTTT
>.|TRBJ1-2|TRBV3-1/TRBV3-2|.
CASSQVAHGYTF
TGTGCCAGCAGCCAAGTCGCTCATGGCTACACCTTC
>.|TRBJ2-3|TRBV11-2|.
CASSLDRYGPGVSDTQYF
TGTGCCAGCAGCTTAGATCGGTACGGTCCTGGGGTGTCAGATACGCAGTATTTT
>.|TRBJ1-2|TRBV7-9|TRBD1
CASSFGQGAYGYTF
TGTGCCAGCAGCTTTGGACAGGGGGCCTATGGCTACACCTTC
>.|TRBJ2-1|TRBV2|.
CASGTSYNEQFF
TGTGCCAGCGGGACCTCCTACAATGAGCAGTTCTTC
>.|TRBJ1-2|TRBV6-5|.
CASGTQGGLSF
TGTGCCAGCGGGACTCAGGGCGGTTTATCCTTC
>few|TRBJ1-1|TRBV7-2|.
CASSLGVRAGAFF
TGTGCCAGCAGCTTAGGGGTCCGGGCGGGAGCTTTCTTT
>.|TRBJ2-2|TRBV4-3|.
CASSQDRSYGELFF
TGCGCCAGCAGCCAAGATAGGTCTTACGGGGAGCTGTTTTTT
>once|TRBJ2-3|TRBV10-1|.
CASSQTNREDTQYF
TGCGCCAGCAGTCAGACTAACAGGGAGGATACGCAGTATTTT
>.|TRBJ2-1|TRBV14|TRBD2
CASSQGLAGAEQFF
TGTGCCAGCAGCCAAGGGCTAGCGGGGGCTGAGCAGTTCTTC
>.|TRBJ1-6|TRBV24-1|.
CALGQFNSPLHF
TGTGCCTTAGGACAGTTTAATTCACCCCTCCACTTT
>.|TRBJ1-2|TRBV2|.
CASSEEVPSLVGYTF
TGTGCCAGCAGTGAAGAGGTTCCCAGTCTGGTTGGCTACACCTTC
>.|TRBJ1-2|TRBV7-2|TRBD1
CASSLIPQGANYGYTF
TGTGCCAGCAGCTTAATCCCCCAGGGGGCGAACTATGGCTACACCTTC
>.|TRBJ1-2|TRBV6-5|TRBD1
CASSKTGGTYGYTF
TGTGCCAGCAGCAAGACAGGGGGCACCTATGGCTACACCTTC
>.|TRBJ1-6|TRBV28|TRBD1
CASWDRGHYNSPLHF
TGTGCCAGCTGGGACAGGGGGCACTATAATTCACCCCTCCACTTT
>.|TRBJ2-3|TRBV5-1|.
CASSGLRNTDTQYF
TGCGCCAGCAGTGGGTTAAGGAACACAGATACGCAGTATTTT
>.|TRBJ2-1|TRBV29-1|.
CSVDQGGSYNEQFF
TGCAGCGTTGATCAGGGGGGATCCTACAATGAGCAGTTCTTC
>.|TRBJ1-5|TRBV3-1/TRBV3-2|.
CASSQAPGRAEPQHF
TGTGCCAGCAGCCAAGCCCCTGGGCGAGCAGAGCCCCAGCATTTT
>.|TRBJ1-5|TRBV6-5|.
CASSSDRRSNQPQHF
TGTGCCAGCAGTTCGGACAGAAGGAGCAATCAGCCCCAGCATTTT
>.|TRBJ1-6|TRBV12-3/TRBV12-4|.
CASSTGSSPLHF
TGTGCCAGCAGTACAGGGAGTTCACCCCTCCACTTT
>once|TRBJ2-1|TRBV28|TRBD2
CASSGGTSGANEQFF
TGTGCCAGCAGTGGAGGGACTAGCGGCGCCAATGAGCAGTTCTTC
>.|TRBJ2-1|TRBV9|.
CASSGDGGALWNEQFF
TGTGCCAGCAGCGGAGACGGGGGTGCCCTGTGGAATGAGCAGTTCTTC
>.|TRBJ2-7|TRBV28|.
CASQGQNYEQYF
TGTGCCAGCCAAGGACAGAATTACGAGCAGTACTTC
>.|TRBJ2-5|TRBV20-1|.
CSAQWRVDQYF
TGCAGTGCCCAGTGGCGGGTCGACCAGTACTTC
>.|TRBJ2-3|TRBV20-1|.
CSGGSTDTQYF
TGCAGTGGGGGCAGCACAGATACGCAGTATTTT
>.|TRBJ2-3|TRBV28|.
CASSQLDTQYF
TGTGCCAGCAGTCAGCTCGATACGCAGTATTTT
>.|TRBJ1-3|TRBV5-1|.
CASSSGGSGNTIYF
TGCGCCAGCAGCTCAGGAGGCTCTGGAAACACCATATATTTT
>.|TRBJ2-5|TRBV2|.
CASSEAHSQETQYF
TGTGCCAGCAGTGAAGCGCACAGTCAAGAGACCCAGTACTTC
>.|TRBJ2-3|TRBV24-1|.
CATSRPGKKSTDTQYF
TGTGCCACCAGTCGGCCAGGGAAAAAAAGCACAGATACGCAGTATTTT
>.|TRBJ1-2|TRBV5-4|.
CASSQGAVVYGYTF
TGTGCCAGCAGCCAAGGGGCGGTGGTCTATGGCTACACCTTC
>.|TRBJ2-7|TRBV9|.
CASSDNSYEQYF
TGTGCCAGCAGCGATAACTCCTACGAGCAGTACTTC
>once|TRBJ2-2|TRBV3-1/TRBV3-2|TRBD1
CASSLTGGGGELFF
TGTGCCAGCAGCCTTACAGGGGGCGGCGGGGAGCTGTTTTTT
>.|TRBJ1-3|TRBV11-2|.
CASSLSGNTIYF
TGTGCCAGCAGCCTGTCTGGAAACACCATATATTTT
>.|TRBJ1-4|TRBV4-1|.
CASSQGRGNEKLFF
TGCGCCAGCAGCCAAGGGAGGGGTAATGAAAAACTGTTTTTT